This TCR beta chain derives from a study of T cell changes during pregnancy in multiple sclerosis (dated by TCRdb to the late 2010s). Regarding the complete study: The study looked at changes in the T cell repertoire across pregnancy in women with multiple sclerosis.

According to the germline V gene, CDR1 reads SGHDT and CDR2 reads YYEEEE. Inclusive of the bounding cysteine and phenylalanine, the CDR3 is 15 residues long. The entry retains the CDR3 DNA only, 45 bases that are in frame from base 1. Compared with germline, V lacks 6 bases and J lacks 6 bases; bases without a gene match: 14. On this clone itself: Its cognate antigen has yet to be identified. Per-base qualities were not stored, and no clone one base away is much larger.

Receptor libraries were prepared by the immunoSEQ multiplex PCR assay. Imported from immuneACCESS, the table was reduced by TCRdb to in-frame sequences with V and J called. These copies leave out some clones; in studies compared against another copy, an unresolved V gene accounts for under half, and the cause of the remainder is not known. Present in this sample are about 100,000 clones, roughly 90% of which were seen just once. The top ten clones comprise 1.9% of the sample. This specimen consisted of peripheral blood, obtained after pregnancy. The rearrangement joined TRBV5-6 to TRBJ2-7, and 8 bases in between align with TRBD1. The TCR sequence derives from a female donor with multiple sclerosis, enrolled in a pregnancy study. The sequenced DNA is TGTGCCAGCACCCGCCCGACAGGGGATTATCCCGAGCAGTACTTC. Its coded protein is CASTRPTGDYPEQYF.